This TCR delta chain appears in the sequencing data of a study of gamma-delta chains in newborns, infants, children. Study-level information: Polyclonal expansion of innate γδ T cells after birth follows microbial exposure.

TCRdb re-processed the reads using CATT. The sample holds about 2,500 delta-chain clones, around a tenth seen once. The germline CDR1 and CDR2 sequences are GEAIGNYY and EKD. CDR3 length: 19 amino acids. J was trimmed by 0 bases and V by 0 bases; bases with no gene match: 7. This clone was counted only a few times. Other DNA sequences in this sample translate to the same CDR3. This receptor was taken from a child who was a newborn, infant or young child, either healthy, febrile or measles-vaccinated (not recorded which). The V gene is TRDV2, the J gene TRDJ3; 7 positions match TRDD3. The sample comprised blood. CDR3 in amino acids: CACDTVLGIRSWDTRQMFF. CDR3 nucleotides: TGTGCCTGTGACACCGTACTGGGGATTCGCTCCTGGGACACCCGACAGATGTTTTTC.